The sequence of this TCR beta chain was determined in a study of blood T cell repertoires in COVID-19. Study context: Whether acute or convalescent, the COVID-19 samples came from the United States, Italy and Spain. Sample material is recorded as cDNA or gDNA derived from T cells, B-cell-depleted T cells, or PBMCs.

Trimming left V 0 bases short and J 6 bases short, with 8 bases between. Germline V lookup: CDR1 MNHEY, CDR2 SMNVEV (reference sequence). The CDR3 totals 13 residues. In the original analysis: Amplification of reference gene primers was used by the study to estimate nucleated cell counts. TCRdb keeps only in-frame clones here, not all; method: immunoSEQ multiplex PCR. V and J calls and clone size are as listed in that table; D and trimming were resolved from the DNA. The sample lists around 11,000 clones; around nine tenths were seen once. This TCR was sampled from a man aged 30 to 39 with active or convalescent COVID-19. This chain connects TRBV27 to TRBJ1-2; a possible D gene is TRBD1 (5 bases). The sample taken for sequencing was peripheral blood. CDR3 amino acids: CASSLSGVDGYTF. The CDR3 coding sequence is TGTGCCAGCAGTTTATCAGGGGTTGATGGCTACACCTTC.